This TCR beta chain was sequenced in a study of beta chain features in type 1 diabetes. General study findings and limits: Type 1 diabetes patients had fewer VDJ junction insertions and more deletions. The study found moderately but significantly shorter TCRB CDR3s in all four CD4+ subsets of Type 1 diabetes patients.

Expressed TCRB transcripts were sequenced because the isolated RNA had all been reverse transcribed beforehand. The assay was immunoSEQ multiplex PCR, and TCRdb's table has in-frame clones only and misses some. The table lists some 140,000 clones, 7% to 10% of them singletons. The germline CDR1 and CDR2 sequences are SEHNR and FQNEAQ (reference sequence). Trimming took off 4 bases at V and 6 bases at J, with 13 bases between the two ends. CDR3 length: 15 residues. Concerning this clone itself: Its antigen is not identified.

The chain combines TRBV7-9 with TRBJ1-6, with D possibly TRBD1 on 6 matching bases. This TCR was sampled from a man aged 25-40 years with type 1 diabetes. The sequenced material came from central memory CD4+ T cells from blood. The CDR3 is CASSWADRSNSPLHF. In nucleotides, the CDR3 is TGTGCCAGCAGCTGGGCCGACAGGTCTAATTCACCCCTCCACTTT.